Detailed here is one T cell receptor beta chain. Its specificity is not known. TCRdb's table, derived via immunoSEQ multiplex PCR, lists solely in-frame clones and lacks some. The sample consists of roughly 80,000 clones, under 90% of them appearing once. The record originates from a study of OX40 agonist ivuxolimab in advanced cancers. Overall study results and limits: Doses of 0.1 to 3.0 mg/kg were accompanied by clonal expansion of CD4+ and CD8+ blood T cells by week 6. Some nonresponders likewise displayed low normalized T-cell clonal expansion.

Trimming left V 2 bases short and J 2 bases short, with 5 bases between. This CDR3 spans 13 amino acids. Germline V gene sequence: CDR1 SGHTA, CDR2 FQGTGA. The source material was CD4+ or CD8+ T cells sorted from blood, sampled in a trial of the OX40 agonist ivuxolimab. The clonotype comes from an adult with an advanced solid tumor such as melanoma, head and neck, liver or kidney cancer. The V call is TRBV7-3, the J call TRBJ2-3; weak D call: TRBD2 (5 bases). CDR3 DNA sequence: TGTGCCAGCAGCTTAGACTACACAGATACGCAGTATTTT. As protein: CASSLDYTDTQYF.